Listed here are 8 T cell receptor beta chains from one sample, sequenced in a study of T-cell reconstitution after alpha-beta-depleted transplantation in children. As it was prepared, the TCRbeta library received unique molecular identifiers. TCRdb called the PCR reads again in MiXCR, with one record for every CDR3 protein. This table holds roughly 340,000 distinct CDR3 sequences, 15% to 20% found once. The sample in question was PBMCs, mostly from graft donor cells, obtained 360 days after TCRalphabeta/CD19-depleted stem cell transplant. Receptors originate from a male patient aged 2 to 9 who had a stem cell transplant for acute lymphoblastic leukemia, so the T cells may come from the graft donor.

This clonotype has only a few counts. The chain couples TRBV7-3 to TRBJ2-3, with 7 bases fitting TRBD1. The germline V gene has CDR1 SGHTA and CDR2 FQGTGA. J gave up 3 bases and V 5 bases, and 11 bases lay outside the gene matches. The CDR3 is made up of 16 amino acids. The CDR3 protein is CASSPGDSWHTDTQYF. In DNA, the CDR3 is TGTGCCAGCAGCCCTGGGGACAGCTGGCATACAGATACGCAGTATTTT. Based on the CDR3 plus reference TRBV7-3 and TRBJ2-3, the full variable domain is GAGVSQTPSNKVTEKGKYVELRCDPISGHTALYWYRQSLGQGPEFLIYFQGTGAADDSGLPNDRFFAVRPEGSVSTLKIQRTERGDSAVYLCASSPGDSWHTDTQYFGPGTRLTVL.

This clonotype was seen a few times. CDR3: CSASGTSGISYNEQFF. As DNA, the CDR3 is TGCAGTGCTAGCGGAACTAGCGGAATCTCCTACAATGAGCAGTTCTTC. The chain joins TRBV20-1 to TRBJ2-1; TRBD2 matches 8 bases. V shed 3 bases, J shed 0 bases, and the junction held 7 bases outside the gene matches. This CDR3 is built from 16 residues. Germline V lookup: CDR1 DFQATT, CDR2 SNEGSKA (reference sequence).

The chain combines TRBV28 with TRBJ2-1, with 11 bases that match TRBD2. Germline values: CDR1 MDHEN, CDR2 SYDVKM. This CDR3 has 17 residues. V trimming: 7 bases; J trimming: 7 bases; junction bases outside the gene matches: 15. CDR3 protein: CASTTQGLAEAGNEQFF. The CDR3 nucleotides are TGTGCCAGCACCACCCAGGGACTAGCGGAAGCAGGGAATGAGCAGTTCTTC.

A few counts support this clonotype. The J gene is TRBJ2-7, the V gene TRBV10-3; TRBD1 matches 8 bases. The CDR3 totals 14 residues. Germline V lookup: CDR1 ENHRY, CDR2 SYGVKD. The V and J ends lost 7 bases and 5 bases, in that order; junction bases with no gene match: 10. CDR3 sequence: CAIKGQGTGDEQYF. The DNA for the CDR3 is TGTGCCATCAAAGGACAGGGCACCGGGGACGAGCAGTACTTC.

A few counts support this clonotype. The CDR3 DNA reads as TGTGCCAGCAGCTTACGCGGGACTAGTACTAGCACAGATACGCAGTATTTT. Translating gives CASSLRGTSTSTDTQYF. The chain uses TRBV7-2 and TRBJ2-3; 8 nucleotides agree with TRBD2. This CDR3 is 17 amino acids long. V gave up 2 bases and J gave up 0 bases; unmatched junction bases: 7. CDR1 and CDR2 from the germline V gene are SGHTA and FQGNSA. Based on the CDR3 plus reference TRBV7-2 and TRBJ2-3, the full variable domain is GAGVSQSPSNKVTEKGKDVELRCDPISGHTALYWYRQSLGQGLEFLIYFQGNSAPDKSGLPSDRFSAERTGGSVSTLTIQRTQQEDSAVYLCASSLRGTSTSTDTQYFGPGTRLTVL.

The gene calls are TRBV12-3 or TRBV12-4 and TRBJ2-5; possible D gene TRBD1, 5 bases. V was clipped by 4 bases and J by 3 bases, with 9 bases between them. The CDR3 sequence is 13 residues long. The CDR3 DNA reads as TGTGCCAGCAGTTCAGGGAACGAAGAGACCCAGTACTTC. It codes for CASSSGNEETQYF.

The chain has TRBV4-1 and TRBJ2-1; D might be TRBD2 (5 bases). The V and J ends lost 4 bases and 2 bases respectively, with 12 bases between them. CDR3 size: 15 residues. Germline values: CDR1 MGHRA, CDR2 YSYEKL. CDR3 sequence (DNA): TGCGCCAGCAGCCCTGGGGAGAGGGCCTACAATGAGCAGTTCTTC. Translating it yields CASSPGERAYNEQFF.

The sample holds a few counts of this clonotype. CDR3: CSASAQVPSYNEQFF. The CDR3 DNA reads TGCAGTGCTTCCGCACAGGTGCCCTCCTACAATGAGCAGTTCTTC. V and J are TRBV20-1 and TRBJ2-1; tentatively, D is TRBD1 (5 bases). CDR3 length equals 15 residues. Trimming cost V 5 bases and J 0 bases, with 14 bases left between them. Germline V gene data show CDR1 as DFQATT and CDR2 as SNEGSKA (reference sequence).